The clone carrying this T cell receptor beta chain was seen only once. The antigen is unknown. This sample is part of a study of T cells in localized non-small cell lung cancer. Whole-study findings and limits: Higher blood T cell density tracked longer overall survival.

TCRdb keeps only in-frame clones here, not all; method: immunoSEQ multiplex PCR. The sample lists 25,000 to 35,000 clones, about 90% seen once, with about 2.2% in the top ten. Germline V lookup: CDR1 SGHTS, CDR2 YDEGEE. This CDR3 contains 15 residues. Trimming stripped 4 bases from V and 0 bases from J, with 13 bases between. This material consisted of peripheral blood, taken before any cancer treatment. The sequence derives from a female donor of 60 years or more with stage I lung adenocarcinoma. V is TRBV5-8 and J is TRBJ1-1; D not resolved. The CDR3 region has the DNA TGTGCCAGCAGCCGAGGTGCAGGAATGAACACTGAAGCTTTCTTT. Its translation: CASSRGAGMNTEAFF.